These T cell receptor beta chains were read from a single sample in a study of PD-1 blockade in mismatch repair-deficient tumors. TCRdb's table, derived via immunoSEQ multiplex PCR, lists solely in-frame clones and lacks some. The sample yields under 25,000 clones, more than 65% seen once. This sample comprised PBMCs, obtained 52 weeks after starting pembrolizumab. All receptors derive from an adult with mismatch repair-deficient cancer. CDR3s include the opening cysteine and the closing phenylalanine or tryptophan. D genes are given only for firm matches. Not every row has a clone size; where given, it reads once, few, many or a size class.

v_call	clone_size	j_call	d_call	cdr3_aa	cdr3_nt
TRBV5-6	NA	TRBJ1-3	NA	CASSLLSSGNTIYF	TGTGCCAGCAGCTTGCTATCCTCTGGAAACACCATATATTTT
TRBV27	NA	TRBJ2-1	NA	CASSPDSYNEQFF	TGTGCCAGCAGTCCCGACAGTTACAATGAGCAGTTCTTC
TRBV7-2	once	TRBJ1-1	NA	CASSLESGVGNFEAFF	TGTGCCAGCAGCTTAGAGTCCGGGGTCGGTAACTTTGAAGCTTTCTTT
TRBV7-2	NA	TRBJ2-6	NA	CASSLGGPGAGANVLTF	TGTGCCAGCAGCTTAGGAGGGCCCGGTGCTGGGGCCAACGTCCTGACTTTC
TRBV28	few	TRBJ2-7	TRBD1	CASTSGTAFYEQYF	TGTGCCAGCACTTCGGGGACAGCCTTCTACGAGCAGTACTTC
TRBV30	NA	TRBJ1-3	NA	CAWSRQVLNTIYF	TGTGCCTGGAGTCGACAGGTTTTAAACACCATATATTTT
TRBV7-9	NA	TRBJ2-7	NA	CASSSDRGAYEQYF	TGTGCCAGCAGCTCGGACAGAGGGGCCTACGAGCAGTACTTC
TRBV9	once	TRBJ2-7	TRBD2	CASSRTSGSNEQYF	TGTGCCAGCAGCCGGACTAGCGGGAGTAACGAGCAGTACTTC
TRBV5-4	NA	TRBJ2-6	NA	CASSLLAGSGANVLTF	TGTGCCAGCAGCTTGTTGGCAGGCTCTGGGGCCAACGTCCTGACTTTC
TRBV2	once	TRBJ1-2	NA	CASSQQKNYGYTF	TGTGCCAGCAGTCAACAGAAAAACTATGGCTACACCTTC
TRBV18	NA	TRBJ2-3	TRBD2	CASSPQASGSRNTQYF	TGTGCCAGCTCACCACAAGCTAGCGGGAGTCGAAATACGCAGTATTTT
TRBV25-1	NA	TRBJ2-3	TRBD2	CASSGLAGADTQYF	TGTGCCAGCAGTGGACTAGCGGGAGCAGATACGCAGTATTTT
TRBV19	NA	TRBJ1-1	NA	CASSDGTLVEAFF	TGTGCCAGTAGTGATGGTACTCTCGTAGAAGCTTTCTTT
TRBV18	NA	TRBJ2-2	TRBD1	CASSVTGDTGELFF	TGTGCCAGCTCCGTTACAGGGGACACCGGGGAGCTGTTTTTT
TRBV4-1	NA	TRBJ2-5	TRBD1	CASSQDLLRQGARETQYF	TGCGCCAGCAGCCAAGACCTCTTAAGACAGGGGGCAAGGGAGACCCAGTACTTC
TRBV13	once	TRBJ2-7	NA	CASSKTVSSYEQYF	TGTGCCAGCAGCAAAACAGTGAGCTCCTACGAGCAGTACTTC
TRBV7-9	NA	TRBJ2-1	TRBD1	CASSSTGTGNNEQFF	TGTGCCAGCAGCTCAACCGGGACAGGGAACAATGAGCAGTTCTTC
TRBV19	NA	TRBJ1-5	NA	CASSIWTADQPQHF	TGTGCCAGTAGTATTTGGACAGCGGATCAGCCCCAGCATTTT
TRBV9	NA	TRBJ2-2	TRBD2	CASSVVSGSLTGELFF	TGTGCCAGCAGCGTCGTTAGCGGGAGTCTAACCGGGGAGCTGTTTTTT
TRBV27	NA	TRBJ1-5	NA	CASSLIGGSQPQHF	TGTGCCAGCAGTTTAATCGGGGGGAGTCAGCCCCAGCATTTT
TRBV4-1	NA	TRBJ2-5	NA	CASSQARTQLETQYF	TGCGCCAGCAGCCAAGCGAGGACTCAGTTAGAGACCCAGTACTTC
TRBV2	NA	TRBJ2-1	NA	CASSEGWLDNEQFF	TGTGCCAGCAGTGAAGGGTGGCTAGACAATGAGCAGTTCTTC
TRBV7-9	NA	TRBJ2-2	TRBD2	CASKRGGVDGELFF	TGTGCCTCCAAACGGGGGGGAGTCGACGGGGAGCTGTTTTTT
TRBV11-2	NA	TRBJ1-5	NA	CASSLMARQPQHF	TGTGCCAGCAGCTTAATGGCTCGTCAGCCCCAGCATTTT
TRBV5-1	NA	TRBJ2-3	NA	CASRTVRIGDTQYF	TGCGCCAGCAGGACAGTCCGTATAGGTGATACGCAGTATTTT
TRBV6-6	NA	TRBJ2-1	NA	CASSDQVGSYNEQFF	TGTGCCAGCAGTGACCAGGTGGGCTCCTACAATGAGCAGTTCTTC
TRBV14	NA	TRBJ2-1	NA	CASSQDTLINEQFF	TGTGCCAGCAGCCAAGATACTCTGATCAATGAGCAGTTCTTC
TRBV28	NA	TRBJ2-1	TRBD2	CASAGTHSGRVLDEQFF	TGTGCCAGCGCGGGCACCCATAGCGGGAGGGTCCTTGATGAGCAGTTCTTC
TRBV9	NA	TRBJ1-1	NA	CASSVGNRDTTEAFF	TGTGCCAGCAGCGTAGGGAACCGGGACACCACTGAAGCTTTCTTT
TRBV19	NA	TRBJ2-7	TRBD2	CATSGLAGLEQYF	TGTGCCACTAGCGGCCTAGCGGGACTCGAGCAGTACTTC
TRBV9	once	TRBJ2-5	NA	CASNRGGAPQETQYF	TGTGCCAGCAATAGGGGGGGCGCCCCGCAAGAGACCCAGTACTTC
TRBV5-6	few	TRBJ2-3	NA	CASSLFQSTDTQYF	TGTGCCAGCAGCTTGTTCCAGAGCACAGATACGCAGTATTTT
TRBV30	NA	TRBJ1-2	NA	CASTGPSGYTF	TGTGCCTCGACAGGTCCGTCTGGCTACACCTTC
TRBV18	NA	TRBJ1-5	NA	CASSQGRDQPQHF	TGTGCCAGCTCACAGGGGAGGGATCAGCCCCAGCATTTT
TRBV7-2	NA	TRBJ2-4	TRBD2	CASTPSGKAKNIQYF	TGTGCCAGCACCCCGAGCGGGAAAGCCAAAAACATTCAGTACTTC
TRBV9	NA	TRBJ2-7	TRBD2	CASSPGTSGYEQYF	TGTGCCAGCAGCCCTGGGACTAGCGGCTACGAGCAGTACTTC
TRBV6-4	NA	TRBJ2-1	NA	CASSLRIGLEQFF	TGTGCCAGCAGTCTCCGTATTGGGCTTGAGCAGTTCTTC
TRBV13	NA	TRBJ2-7	NA	CASSPPNAIYEASYEQYF	TGTGCCAGCAGCCCTCCGAATGCTATTTACGAGGCCTCCTACGAGCAGTACTTC
TRBV6-5	NA	TRBJ2-2	TRBD2	CATDVGGSRTGELFF	TGTGCCACCGATGTGGGCGGGAGTCGCACCGGGGAGCTGTTTTTT
TRBV7-9	NA	TRBJ2-3	TRBD1	CASSLQGAGTDTQYF	TGTGCCAGCAGCTTGCAGGGGGCCGGCACAGATACGCAGTATTTT
TRBV19	NA	TRBJ2-1	NA	CASTPGSLGRNEQFF	TGTGCCAGTACCCCCGGGAGCCTCGGCAGGAATGAGCAGTTCTTC
TRBV11-2	NA	TRBJ1-4	TRBD1	CASRTGTEEKLFF	TGTGCCAGCAGGACAGGGACGGAGGAAAAACTGTTTTTT
TRBV28	once	TRBJ1-6	TRBD1	CASRRDRPGNSPLHF	TGTGCCAGCAGGAGGGACAGGCCGGGAAATTCACCCCTCCACTTT
TRBV10-3	few	TRBJ2-7	TRBD1	CASSSRGLDEQYF	TGTGCCTCGAGTTCCAGGGGGCTGGACGAGCAGTACTTC
TRBV2	once	TRBJ1-3	NA	CASRPQRQGLSGNTIYF	TGTGCCAGCAGGCCCCAACGGCAGGGCCTCTCTGGAAACACCATATATTTT
TRBV5-6	NA	TRBJ1-1	NA	CASSLDLSGGTEAFF	TGTGCCAGCAGCTTGGACTTATCGGGGGGTACTGAAGCTTTCTTT
TRBV13	once	TRBJ1-2	NA	CASSLEGAYGYTF	TGTGCCAGCAGCTTAGAAGGGGCCTATGGCTACACCTTC